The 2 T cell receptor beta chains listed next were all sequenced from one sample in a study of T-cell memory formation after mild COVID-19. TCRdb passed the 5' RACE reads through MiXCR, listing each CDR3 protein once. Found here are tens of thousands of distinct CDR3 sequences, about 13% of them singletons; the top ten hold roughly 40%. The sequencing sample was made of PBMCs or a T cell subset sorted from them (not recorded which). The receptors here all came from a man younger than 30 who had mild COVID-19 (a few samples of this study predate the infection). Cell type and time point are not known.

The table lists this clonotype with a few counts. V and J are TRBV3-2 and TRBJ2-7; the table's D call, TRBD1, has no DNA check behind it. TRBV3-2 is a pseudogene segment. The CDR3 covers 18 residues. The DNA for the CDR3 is TGTGCCAGCAGCCAAGTTGAGACCGGGACAGGGGGCTCCTACGAGCAGTACGTC. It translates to CASSQVETGTGGSYEQYV.

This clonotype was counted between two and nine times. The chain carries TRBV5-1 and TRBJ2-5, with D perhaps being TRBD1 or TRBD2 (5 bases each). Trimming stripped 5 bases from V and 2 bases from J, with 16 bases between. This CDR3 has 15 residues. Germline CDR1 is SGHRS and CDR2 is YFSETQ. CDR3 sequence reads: CASRAWDGQQETQYF. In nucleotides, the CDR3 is TGCGCCAGCAGGGCGTGGGACGGTCAACAAGAGACCCAGTACTTC. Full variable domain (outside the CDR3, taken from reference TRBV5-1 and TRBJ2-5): KAGVTQTPRYLIKTRGQQVTLSCSPISGHRSVSWYQQTPGQGLQFLFEYFSETQRNKGNFPGRFSGRQFSNSRSEMNVSTLELGDSALYLCASRAWDGQQETQYFGPGTRLLVL.